The 20 T cell receptor beta chains below all came from one sample that was sequenced in a study of Graves' ophthalmopathy and Graves' hyperthyroidism (dated by TCRdb to the late 2010s). Sequenced on an Illumina HiSeq 2000. For repertoire sequencing, TCR beta CDR3 regions were amplified from RNA transcripts. The first round of RT-PCR was done with HTBI primers and the Qiagen OneStep RT-PCR kit, and was followed by a second round of multiplex PCR, then size selection and purification. In TCRdb, the public reads were trimmed at Q25 with fastp and aligned with MiXCR, with productive beta chains retained. Each entry merges the rows of one CDR3 protein and shows their most common DNA and genes. The sample table records roughly 420,000 distinct CDR3 sequences; 20% to 25% of these occur just once. Approximately 3% of the sample is in the top ten clones. The sample taken for sequencing was peripheral blood. The receptors shown here come from a woman between 18 and 29 years old with stable Graves' hyperthyroidism. Donor details come from another sample of the same person, matched by shared clones.

This clonotype has just a few counts. Likely a read error: the CDR3 ends without its conserved phenylalanine or tryptophan. The rearrangement joins TRBV7-9 to TRBJ1-1; D uncertain. This CDR3 comprises 11 residues. Germline V gives CDR1 SEHNR, CDR2 FQNEAQ (reference sequence). Between the trimmed V and J ends, which lost 4 bases and 4 bases, there was a span of 4 bases. Here the CDR3 DNA reads TGTGCCAGCAGCTGGGGCACTGAAGCTTTCTTG. This codes for CASSWGTEAFL.

In this sample, this clonotype turned up many times. J is TRBJ2-7 and V is TRBV18; D possibly matches TRBD1 or TRBD2 (5 bases each). Trimming took 3 bases from V and 4 from J, leaving 13 bases between them. Germline CDR1 is KGHSH and CDR2 is LQKENI. The CDR3 length is 14 residues. Written as DNA, the CDR3 is TGTGCCAGCTCACCCAGGGACGGCCAATACGAGCAGTACTTC. It codes for CASSPRDGQYEQYF.

This rearrangement joins TRBV19 to TRBJ1-5; D perhaps matches TRBD1 (5 bases). The germline V gene has CDR1 LNHDA and CDR2 SQIVND (reference sequence). Deletions cut 7 bases from V and 2 bases from J, with 15 bases between. CDR3 length equals 15 residues. The CDR3, as DNA: TGTGCCAGTAAAACCGACAGATATCGCAATCAGCCCCAGCATTTT. It encodes CASKTDRYRNQPQHF.

This clonotype has ten or more counts. The chain joins TRBV27 to TRBJ1-1; the D gene is possibly TRBD1 (6 bases). Trimming cost V 0 bases and J 8 bases, with 13 bases left between them. The CDR3 has 14 residues. The germline gives CDR1 MNHEY, CDR2 SMNVEV (reference sequence). The CDR3 DNA reads TGTGCCAGCAGTTTATCCAGGGGCGCCCCCGAAGCTTTCTTT. It yields the protein CASSLSRGAPEAFF.

This clonotype was seen ten or more times. The V gene is TRBV6-2 or TRBV6-3, the J gene TRBJ1-2; 9 nucleotides agree with TRBD1. CDR3 length: 15 amino acids. CDR1 and CDR2 (germline): MNHEY, SVGEGT. J gave up 7 bases and V 0 bases, and 6 bases lay outside the gene matches. DNA of the CDR3: TGTGCCAGCAGTTACTCCTCCGGGACAGGGCTTGGCTACACCTTC. The encoded protein is CASSYSSGTGLGYTF.

This clonotype has at least ten counts. This chain links TRBV11-2 with TRBJ1-5; D might be TRBD1 (5 bases). The CDR3 is made up of 16 amino acids. Trimming removed 1 base from V and 1 base from J, with 11 bases in between. Germline loops: CDR1 SGHAT, CDR2 FQNNGV. Here the CDR3 reads CASSLGWGDSNQPQHF. CDR3 sequence (DNA): TGTGCCAGCAGCTTAGGTTGGGGGGACAGCAATCAGCCCCAGCATTTT. Full variable domain (missing parts from reference TRBV11-2 and TRBJ1-5): EAGVAQSPRYKIIEKRQSVAFWCNPISGHATLYWYQQILGQGPKLLIQFQNNGVVDDSQLPKDRFSAERLKGVDSTLKIQPAKLEDSAVYLCASSLGWGDSNQPQHFGDGTRLSIL.

The CDR3 nucleotides are TGCGCCAGCAGCCGAGGGACAGTCTCCTACGAGCAGTACTTC. Protein: CASSRGTVSYEQYF. The V call is TRBV4-1, the J call TRBJ2-7; 7 bases line up with TRBD1. The germline gives CDR1 MGHRA, CDR2 YSYEKL. Unmatched junction bases numbered 3, after V lost 4 bases and J lost 0 bases. This CDR3 is built from 14 residues.

A remark on this clonotype: A clone one base away is much larger, so this may be a read error. The chain carries TRBV7-2 and TRBJ2-7; no definite D call. This CDR3 has 12 residues. CDR1 is SGHTA and CDR2 is FQGNSA in the germline V gene. The germline V and J ends were trimmed by 1 base and 5 bases, with 6 bases remaining between them. CDR3 sequence (DNA): TGTGCCAGCAGCTTAGGGTTCCACGAGCAGTACGTC. It is translated as CASSLGFHEQYV.

This chain connects TRBV11-1 to TRBJ2-2; either TRBD1 or TRBD2 may fit D (5 bases each). V lost 5 bases to trimming and J lost 4 bases, with 20 bases between them. CDR1 and CDR2 from the germline V gene are SGHAT and FQDESV (reference sequence). The CDR3 extends over 17 amino acids. CDR3 amino acids: CASSVGSWDRSTGELFF. The CDR3 DNA reads as TGTGCCAGCAGCGTCGGCTCTTGGGACCGTTCCACCGGGGAGCTGTTTTTT.

A few counts support this clonotype. As DNA, the CDR3 is TGTGCCTGGAGTGTTAGTCTAGCGGGACGAAAGGAGCAGTACTTC. Translation: CAWSVSLAGRKEQYF. The V and J genes are TRBV30 and TRBJ2-7, with 9 positions matching TRBD2. The CDR3 runs to 15 residues. J gave up 7 bases and V 0 bases, and 10 bases lay outside the gene matches. CDR1 is GTSNPN, CDR2 SVGIG, per germline (reference sequence).

This clonotype was seen repeatedly, ten times or more. Relative to the germline gene, one junction end is altered; a read error may explain this. The rearrangement joins TRBV7-3 to TRBJ2-4, with D possibly being TRBD2 (5 bases). CDR1 and CDR2 (germline): SGHTA, FQGTGA. The CDR3 is 17 amino acids. The CDR3 sequence: CASSSRAGGRSHGIKYF. In DNA form, the CDR3 reads TGTGCCAGCAGCTCGCGGGCAGGCGGCAGGTCTCATGGCATTAAGTACTTC. The entire variable domain, with the rest obtained from reference TRBV7-3 and TRBJ2-4, is as follows: GAGVSQTPSNKVTEKGKYVELRCDPISGHTALYWYRQSLGQGPEFLIYFQGTGAADDSGLPNDRFFAVRPEGSVSTLKIQRTERGDSAVYLCASSSRAGGRSHGIKYFGAGTRLSVL.

This clonotype was seen ten or more times. The chain joins TRBV6-1 to TRBJ1-1; 10 nucleotides line up with TRBD1. Losses at the gene ends were 7 bases for V and 3 bases for J; bases not matched to a gene: 5. This CDR3 region has 14 residues. From germline, CDR1 is MNHNS and CDR2 SASEGT. Here the CDR3 reads CASTLDRGHTEAFF. The CDR3 coding sequence is TGTGCCAGCACCTTAGACAGGGGGCACACTGAAGCTTTCTTT.

The chain carries TRBV12-3 or TRBV12-4 and TRBJ2-7, with TRBD2 as a possible D gene (6 bases). V lost 5 bases and J lost 3, with 14 bases in between. The CDR3 runs to 14 residues. In nucleotides, the CDR3 is TGTGCCAGCAGTGGCGGGACGGGTCACTACGAGCAGTACTTC. This encodes CASSGGTGHYEQYF.

The chain recombines TRBV4-1 with TRBJ1-1; D unresolved. Germline CDR1 reads MGHRA; CDR2 reads YSYEKL. V lost 0 bases and J lost 7, with 9 bases in between. The CDR3 totals 13 residues. The CDR3 DNA is TGCGCCAGCAGCCAAGACTGGCCCTATGAAGCTTTCTTT. Protein product: CASSQDWPYEAFF.

This clonotype was seen many times. The chain employs TRBV5-1 and TRBJ2-2; the D gene is possibly TRBD1 (5 bases). Germline CDR1 and CDR2: SGHRS and YFSETQ. Trimming stripped 0 bases from V and 8 bases from J, with 5 bases between. This CDR3 has 12 amino acids. The CDR3 loop reads CASSLDRGELFF. CDR3 DNA sequence: TGCGCCAGCAGCTTGGACAGGGGGGAGCTGTTTTTT.

This clonotype came up many times. The chain's CDR3 is CASSPQIEQYF. Written as DNA, the CDR3 is TGTGCCAGCAGCCCCCAAATTGAGCAGTACTTC. The J gene is TRBJ2-7, the V gene TRBV7-9; no definite D call. CDR3 length equals 11 residues. Germline loops: CDR1 SEHNR, CDR2 FQNEAQ (reference sequence). V was pared by 5 bases and J by 7 bases, with 9 bases between.

The J gene is TRBJ2-5, the V gene TRBV7-9; maybe TRBD2 (5 bases). The CDR3 loop spans 16 amino acids. Trimming took off 1 base at V and 3 bases at J, with 15 bases between the two ends. Germline V gene sequence: CDR1 SEHNR, CDR2 FQNEAQ (reference sequence). The DNA for the CDR3 is TGTGCCAGCAGCTTAGGATTGGGTAGCGAAAAAGAGACCCAGTACTTC. This encodes CASSLGLGSEKETQYF.

CDR3 sequence: CSVKGQTETQYF. The CDR3 nucleotides read TGCAGCGTTAAGGGACAGACAGAGACCCAGTACTTC. The chain joins TRBV29-1 to TRBJ2-5, with 7 bases matching TRBD1. This CDR3 contains 12 residues. Germline V CDR1 and CDR2: SQVTM, ANQGSEA. The junction had 4 bases not matched to a gene; V was cut back by 5 bases and J by 4 bases.

This clonotype was picked up many times. The chain combines TRBV9 with TRBJ2-7; the D gene is possibly TRBD1 (5 bases). CDR1 is SGDLS and CDR2 is YYNGEE in the germline V gene. There are 15 residues in the CDR3. V shed 2 bases and J shed 1 base, with 13 bases lying between them. CDR3 residues: CASSVFIRDSYEQYF. DNA of the CDR3: TGTGCCAGCAGCGTTTTTATCAGGGATTCCTACGAGCAGTACTTC.

Ten or more counts support this clonotype. The chain uses TRBV7-9 and TRBJ2-6; D is possibly TRBD2 (5 bases). CDR3 size: 16 residues. Trimming pared 5 bases from V and 0 bases from J, leaving 11 bases between. The V gene's germline CDR1 is SEHNR and CDR2 FQNEAQ (reference sequence). The CDR3 coding sequence is TGTGCCAGCAGCCACCCGGAGGTCTCTGGGGCCAACGTCCTGACTTTC. Amino acids: CASSHPEVSGANVLTF.